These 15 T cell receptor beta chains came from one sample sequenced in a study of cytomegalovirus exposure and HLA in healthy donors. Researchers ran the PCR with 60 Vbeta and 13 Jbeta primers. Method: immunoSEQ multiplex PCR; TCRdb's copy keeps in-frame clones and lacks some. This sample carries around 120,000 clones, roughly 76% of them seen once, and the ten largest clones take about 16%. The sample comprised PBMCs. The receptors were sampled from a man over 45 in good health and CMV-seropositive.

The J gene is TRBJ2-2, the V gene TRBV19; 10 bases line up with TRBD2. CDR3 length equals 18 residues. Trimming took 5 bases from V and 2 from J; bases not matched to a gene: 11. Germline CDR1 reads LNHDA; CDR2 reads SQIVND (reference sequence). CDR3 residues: CASSVRASGSFNTGELFF. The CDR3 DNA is TGTGCCAGTAGTGTCAGGGCTAGCGGGAGTTTTAACACCGGGGAGCTGTTTTTT.

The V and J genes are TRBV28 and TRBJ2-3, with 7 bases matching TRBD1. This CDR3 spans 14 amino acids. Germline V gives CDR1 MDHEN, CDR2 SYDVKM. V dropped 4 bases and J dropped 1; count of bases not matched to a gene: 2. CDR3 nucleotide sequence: TGTGCCAGCAGTTCTGGACAGGGCACAGATACGCAGTATTTT. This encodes CASSSGQGTDTQYF. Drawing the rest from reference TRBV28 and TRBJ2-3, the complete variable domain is DVKVTQSSRYLVKRTGEKVFLECVQDMDHENMFWYRQDPGLGLRLIYFSYDVKMKEKGDIPEGYSVSREKKERFSLILESASTNQTSMYLCASSSGQGTDTQYFGPGTRLTVL.

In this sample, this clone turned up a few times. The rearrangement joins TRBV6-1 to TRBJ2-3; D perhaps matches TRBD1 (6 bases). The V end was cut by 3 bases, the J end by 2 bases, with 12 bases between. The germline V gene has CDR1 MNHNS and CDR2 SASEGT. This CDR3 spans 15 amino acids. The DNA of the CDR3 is TGTGCCAGCAGTGAGTGGGGGCCCCCCACAGATACGCAGTATTTT. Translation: CASSEWGPPTDTQYF.

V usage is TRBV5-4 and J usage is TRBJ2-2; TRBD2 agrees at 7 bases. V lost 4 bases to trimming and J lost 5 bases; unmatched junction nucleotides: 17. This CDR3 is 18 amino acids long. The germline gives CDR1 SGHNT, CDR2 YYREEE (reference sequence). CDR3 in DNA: TGTGCCAGCAGCCCGTATAGGAGCGTGGGAGGGATAACCGGGGAGCTGTTTTTT. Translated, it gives CASSPYRSVGGITGELFF.

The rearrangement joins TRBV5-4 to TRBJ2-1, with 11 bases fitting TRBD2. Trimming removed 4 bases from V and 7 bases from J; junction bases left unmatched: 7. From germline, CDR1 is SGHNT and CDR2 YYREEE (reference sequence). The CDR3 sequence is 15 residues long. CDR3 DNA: TGTGCCAGCAGCCCACCAACTAGCGGGAGTAATGAGCAGTTCTTC. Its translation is CASSPPTSGSNEQFF. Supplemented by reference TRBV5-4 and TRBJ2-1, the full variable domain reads ETGVTQSPTHLIKTRGQQVTLRCSSQSGHNTVSWYQQALGQGPQFIFQYYREEENGRGNFPPRFSGLQFPNYSSELNVNALELDDSALYLCASSPPTSGSNEQFFGPGTRLTVL.

CDR3 region: CASSQDPSTGSYEQYF. The CDR3 DNA is TGCGCCAGCAGCCAAGACCCCTCGACAGGATCCTACGAGCAGTACTTC. The rearrangement links TRBV4-1 to TRBJ2-7, with D perhaps TRBD1 (6 bases). V lost 0 bases, J lost 1 base, and 13 bases lay in between. This CDR3 region has 16 residues. Germline CDR1 reads MGHRA; CDR2 reads YSYEKL.

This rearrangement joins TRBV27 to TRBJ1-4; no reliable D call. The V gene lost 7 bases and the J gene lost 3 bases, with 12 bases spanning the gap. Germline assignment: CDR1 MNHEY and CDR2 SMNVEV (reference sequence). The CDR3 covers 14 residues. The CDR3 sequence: CASTGLWPNEKLFF. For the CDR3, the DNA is TGTGCCAGCACCGGACTATGGCCTAATGAAAAACTGTTTTTT.

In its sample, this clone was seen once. CDR3 in amino acids: CASSLGQSSYEQYF. The CDR3 DNA follows: TGTGCCAGCAGCTTGGGACAGAGCTCCTACGAGCAGTACTTC. This chain connects TRBV11-2 to TRBJ2-7; TRBD1 matches at 7 bases. The germline V gene has CDR1 SGHAT and CDR2 FQNNGV. V lost 3 bases, J lost 0 bases, and 2 bases stayed unmatched. This CDR3 contains 14 residues.

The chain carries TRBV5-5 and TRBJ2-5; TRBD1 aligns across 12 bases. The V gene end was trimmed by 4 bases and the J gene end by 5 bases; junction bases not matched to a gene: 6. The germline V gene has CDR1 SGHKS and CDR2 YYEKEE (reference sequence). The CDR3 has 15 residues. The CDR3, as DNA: TGTGCCAGCAGCCCCCCCGGGACAGGGGGCGAGACCCAGTACTTC. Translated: CASSPPGTGGETQYF. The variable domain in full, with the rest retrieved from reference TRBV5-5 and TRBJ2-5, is DAGVTQSPTHLIKTRGQQVTLRCSPISGHKSVSWYQQVLGQGPQFIFQYYEKEERGRGNFPDRFSARQFPNYSSELNVNALLLGDSALYLCASSPPGTGGETQYFGPGTRLLVL.

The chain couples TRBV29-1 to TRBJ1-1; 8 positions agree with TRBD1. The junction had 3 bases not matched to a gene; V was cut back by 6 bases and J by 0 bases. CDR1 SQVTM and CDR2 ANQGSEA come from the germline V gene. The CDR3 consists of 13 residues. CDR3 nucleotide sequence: TGCAGCGTCCGACAGGGGTTGAACACTGAAGCTTTCTTT. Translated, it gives CSVRQGLNTEAFF. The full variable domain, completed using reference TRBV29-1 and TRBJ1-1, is SAVISQKPSRDICQRGTSLTIQCQVDSQVTMMFWYRQQPGQSLTLIATANQGSEATYESGFVIDKFPISRPNLTFSTLTVSNMSPEDSSIYLCSVRQGLNTEAFFGQGTRLTVV.

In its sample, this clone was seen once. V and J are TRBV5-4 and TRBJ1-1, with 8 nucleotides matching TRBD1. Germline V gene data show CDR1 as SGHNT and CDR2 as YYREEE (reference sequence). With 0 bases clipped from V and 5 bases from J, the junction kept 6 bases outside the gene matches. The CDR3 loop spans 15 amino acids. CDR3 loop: CASSLGQGLGTEAFF. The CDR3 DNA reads TGTGCCAGCAGCTTGGGACAGGGGTTGGGGACTGAAGCTTTCTTT.

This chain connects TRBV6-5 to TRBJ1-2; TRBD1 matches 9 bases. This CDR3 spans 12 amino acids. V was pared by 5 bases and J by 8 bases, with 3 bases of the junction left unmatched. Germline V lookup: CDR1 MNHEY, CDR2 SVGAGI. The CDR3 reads CASSDRGYGYTF. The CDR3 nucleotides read TGTGCCAGCAGTGACAGGGGGTACGGCTACACCTTC.

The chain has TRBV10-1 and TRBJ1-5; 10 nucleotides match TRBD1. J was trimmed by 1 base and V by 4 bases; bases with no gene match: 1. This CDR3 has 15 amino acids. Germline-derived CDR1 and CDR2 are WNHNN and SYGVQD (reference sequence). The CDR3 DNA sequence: TGCGCCAGCAGTGCGGACAGGGGGAGCAATCAGCCCCAGCATTTT. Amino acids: CASSADRGSNQPQHF.

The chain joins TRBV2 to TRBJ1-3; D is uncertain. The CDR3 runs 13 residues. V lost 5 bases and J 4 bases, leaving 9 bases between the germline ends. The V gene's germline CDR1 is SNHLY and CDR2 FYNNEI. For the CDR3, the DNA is TGTGCCAGCAGTACAGCGGAGGGAAACACCATATATTTT. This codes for CASSTAEGNTIYF.

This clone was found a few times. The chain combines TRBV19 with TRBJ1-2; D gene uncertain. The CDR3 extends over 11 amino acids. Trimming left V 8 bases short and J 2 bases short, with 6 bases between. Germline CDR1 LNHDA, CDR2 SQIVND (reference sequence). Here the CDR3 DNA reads TGTGCCAGTGCCCAGAACTATGGCTACACCTTC. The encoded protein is CASAQNYGYTF.